The 21 T cell receptor beta chains below come from one sample, sequenced in a study of shared clonotypes between healthy human individuals (dated by TCRdb to about 2020). The library was built by means of the immunoSEQ multiplex PCR assay. Entries here come from immuneACCESS through TCRdb and include only in-frame sequences with V and J called. Some clones fail to appear in such tables; in the studies checked, an unresolved V gene covers under half of the shortfall, and the cause of the remainder is unknown. The sample table shows approximately 1.9 million clones, and 93% are seen once. The top ten hold over 1.5% of the sample. CD8 naive samples were obtained by positive selection for CCR7 among CD45RO-negative cells, yielding a CD45RA+CCR7+ population from which TemRA cells were excluded. Sequenced input: naive CD8+ T cells from PBMCs. What the cell subset or site label conveys for this sample: CD45RA+CCR7+. The receptors come from a man aged 18 to 29 in good health. Some clones in this sample may be carry-over from other donors' samples.

The chain joins TRBV25-1 to TRBJ1-2, with a possible D match to TRBD1 (5 bases). Germline V lookup: CDR1 MGHDK, CDR2 SYGVNS. Trimming took off 5 bases at V and 4 bases at J, with 11 bases between the two ends. The CDR3 covers 13 residues. CDR3 sequence reads: CASSPGGTYGYTF. CDR3 coding DNA: TGTGCCAGCAGTCCCGGTGGGACCTATGGCTACACCTTC.

Worth noting for this clone: The same CDR3 is also encoded by other DNA sequences in this sample. The chain has TRBV7-9 and TRBJ1-1; no reliable D call. V was clipped by 4 bases and J by 1 base, with 10 bases between them. Looked up from germline, CDR1 is SEHNR and CDR2 is FQNEAQ (reference sequence). The CDR3 runs to 14 residues. The chain's CDR3 is CASSSGPRNTEAFF. As DNA, the CDR3 is TGTGCCAGCAGCTCCGGTCCTCGGAACACTGAAGCTTTCTTT.

The V and J genes are TRBV27 and TRBJ2-7; D perhaps matches TRBD1 (6 bases). V gave up 5 bases and J gave up 1 base, with 9 bases separating them. This CDR3 region has 13 residues. Germline loops: CDR1 MNHEY, CDR2 SMNVEV (reference sequence). Here the CDR3 reads CASSDRISYEQYF. Here the CDR3 DNA reads TGTGCCAGCAGTGACAGGATATCCTACGAGCAGTACTTC.

This clone showed up just once. This chain links TRBV6-6 with TRBJ2-7; perhaps D is TRBD1 or TRBD2 (6 bases each). Trimming pared 3 bases from V and 7 bases from J, leaving 13 bases between. This CDR3 has 13 amino acids. The germline V gene encodes CDR1 MNHNY and CDR2 SVGAGI (reference sequence). CDR3 region: CASSYLGGTEQYF. The CDR3 DNA sequence: TGTGCCAGCAGTTATCTAGGGGGGACGGAGCAGTACTTC.

The chain employs TRBV7-2 and TRBJ2-7; D call uncertain. V was pared by 3 bases and J by 6 bases, with 9 bases between. CDR3 size: 12 residues. Per the germline V gene, CDR1 is SGHTA and CDR2 is FQGNSA. In nucleotides, the CDR3 is TGTGCCAGCAGCTTTCTGTCGTCCGAGCAGTACTTC. It specifies CASSFLSSEQYF. The variable domain in full, completed from reference TRBV7-2 and TRBJ2-7, reads GAGVSQSPSNKVTEKGKDVELRCDPISGHTALYWYRQSLGQGLEFLIYFQGNSAPDKSGLPSDRFSAERTGGSVSTLTIQRTQQEDSAVYLCASSFLSSEQYFGPGTRLTVT.

This clone was seen once. V is TRBV28 and J is TRBJ1-1; TRBD1 aligns across 7 bases. Looked up from germline, CDR1 is MDHEN and CDR2 is SYDVKM. With V trimmed by 3 bases and J by 4 bases, 20 bases remained unmatched. The CDR3 is made up of 19 amino acids. CDR3 in amino acids: CASSLARDREAWWGTEAFF. The CDR3 nucleotides are TGTGCCAGCAGTTTGGCCCGCGACAGGGAAGCCTGGTGGGGCACTGAAGCTTTCTTT.

The chain is built from TRBV27 and TRBJ1-2, with 7 bases matching TRBD1. The CDR3 contains 15 residues. The junction had 12 bases not matched to a gene; V was cut back by 5 bases and J by 6 bases. The germline V gene encodes CDR1 MNHEY and CDR2 SMNVEV (reference sequence). CDR3 sequence reads: CASSDREGALNGYTF. CDR3 bases: TGTGCCAGCAGTGATCGGGAGGGGGCACTTAATGGCTACACCTTC.

The chain uses TRBV15 and TRBJ1-1; D unclear. The CDR3 has 15 residues. With 0 bases removed from V and 0 bases from J, the gap between germline ends came to 8 bases. Germline CDR1 LNHNV, CDR2 YYDKDF (reference sequence). This CDR3 is CATSRDLELNTEAFF. Written as DNA, the CDR3 is TGTGCCACCAGCAGAGATCTCGAGTTGAACACTGAAGCTTTCTTT.

CDR3 protein: CASGPGAGTEAFF. CDR3 nucleotides: TGTGCCAGTGGCCCTGGCGCGGGCACTGAAGCTTTCTTT. J is TRBJ1-1 and V is TRBV25-1; D remains unclear. Germline CDR1 MGHDK, CDR2 SYGVNS. V dropped 9 bases and J dropped 4 bases, with 15 bases sitting between them. The CDR3 consists of 13 residues.

The genes are TRBV21-1 and TRBJ2-7. TRBV21-1 is assigned pseudogene status. The CDR3 is made up of 12 amino acids. This CDR3 is CASSSPGREQYF. CDR3 DNA: TGTGCCAGCAGCTCCCCGGGGCGCGAGCAGTACTTC.

The rearrangement links TRBV5-1 to TRBJ2-7; possibly TRBD1 or TRBD2 for D (5 bases each). With 2 bases removed from V and 5 bases from J, the gap between germline ends came to 17 bases. The CDR3 is made up of 15 amino acids. Per germline, CDR1 SGHRS and CDR2 YFSETQ. The chain's CDR3 is CASSFRDRSIDEQYF. The CDR3 DNA follows: TGCGCCAGCAGCTTCCGGGACCGCTCAATAGACGAGCAGTACTTC.

The gene calls are TRBV15 and TRBJ1-5, with D possibly matching TRBD1 (6 bases). The length of the CDR3 is 13 residues. The ends were cut back, 4 bases at V and 4 bases at J, with 8 bases in the middle. Germline-derived CDR1 and CDR2 are LNHNV and YYDKDF (reference sequence). CDR3 amino acids: CATSNRDNQPQHF. CDR3 nucleotide sequence: TGTGCCACCAGCAACAGGGATAATCAGCCCCAGCATTTT.

J is TRBJ1-3 and V is TRBV6-6; D is unclear. Per the germline V gene, CDR1 is MNHNY and CDR2 is SVGAGI (reference sequence). CDR3 length: 13 amino acids. Trimming took 2 bases from V and 1 from J, leaving 3 bases between them. CDR3 sequence (DNA): TGTGCCAGCAGTTACGAGTCTGGAAACACCATATATTTT. It yields the protein CASSYESGNTIYF.

The V call is TRBV6-5, the J call TRBJ2-2; D tentatively fits TRBD1 or TRBD2 (5 bases each). Germline lookup yields CDR1 MNHEY and CDR2 SVGAGI. With 5 bases removed from V and 3 bases from J, the gap between germline ends came to 13 bases. There are 15 residues in the CDR3. The CDR3 loop is CASSPLRGDTGELFF. CDR3 nucleotides: TGTGCCAGCAGTCCCCTGAGGGGCGACACCGGGGAGCTGTTTTTT.

In this sample, this clone turned up once. The rearrangement joins TRBV29-1 to TRBJ1-3; D possibly corresponds to TRBD1 (5 bases). The ends were cut back, 7 bases at V and 0 bases at J, with 13 bases in the middle. The CDR3 consists of 14 residues. The germline gives CDR1 SQVTM, CDR2 ANQGSEA. The CDR3 spells CSADLTDSGNTIYF. CDR3 nucleotides: TGCAGCGCCGACCTGACAGACTCTGGAAACACCATATATTTT.

This chain joins TRBV28 and TRBJ2-1; TRBD2 matches 9 bases. Trimming took 3 bases from V and 4 from J; bases not matched to a gene: 13. The CDR3 contains 18 residues. CDR1 and CDR2 (germline): MDHEN, SYDVKM. This CDR3 reads CASSFGVAGVVRYNEQFF. The CDR3, as DNA: TGTGCCAGCAGTTTCGGGGTAGCGGGAGTAGTAAGGTACAATGAGCAGTTCTTC.

This clone was counted between two and nine times. The chain links TRBV4-1 to TRBJ2-1, with D maybe TRBD2 (6 bases). Trimming stripped 0 bases from V and 7 bases from J, with 13 bases between. The CDR3 spans 15 residues. Per germline, CDR1 MGHRA and CDR2 YSYEKL. The CDR3 DNA reads as TGCGCCAGCAGCCAAGAACGTGGGAGCGGGAATGAGCAGTTCTTC. Its protein product is CASSQERGSGNEQFF.

This clone was found once. The chain combines TRBV4-1 with TRBJ1-2; D gene uncertain. Trimming pared 4 bases from V and 0 bases from J, leaving 12 bases between. The CDR3 sequence is 15 residues long. Looked up from germline, CDR1 is MGHRA and CDR2 is YSYEKL. Here the CDR3 reads CASSPKSGSNYGYTF. The CDR3 nucleotides read TGCGCCAGCAGCCCGAAGTCGGGATCTAACTATGGCTACACCTTC.

The J gene is TRBJ2-1, the V gene TRBV5-6; the D gene is possibly TRBD2 (6 bases). The CDR3 consists of 17 residues. Germline CDR1 SGHDT, CDR2 YYEEEE. The ends were cut back, 0 bases at V and 0 bases at J, with 13 bases in the middle. The CDR3 bases are TGTGCCAGCAGCTTGGAGGCTAGCGAAAGCTCCTACAATGAGCAGTTCTTC. This gives the protein CASSLEASESSYNEQFF.

V and J are TRBV7-9 and TRBJ2-3; 7 nucleotides line up with TRBD2. J was trimmed by 1 base and V by 5 bases; bases with no gene match: 18. Germline V gene data show CDR1 as SEHNR and CDR2 as FQNEAQ (reference sequence). The CDR3 extends over 19 amino acids. The CDR3 DNA reads as TGTGCCAGCAGCCTCGTTTCGGGTGGCGGGAGCGGGGGCACAGATACGCAGTATTTT. Residues: CASSLVSGGGSGGTDTQYF.

This CDR3 is CASSSGLPYEQYF. CDR3 nucleotides: TGTGCCAGCAGTAGCGGCCTACCCTACGAGCAGTACTTC. J is TRBJ2-7 and V is TRBV6-6; possible D gene TRBD2, 5 bases. V gave up 5 bases and J gave up 2 bases, with 10 bases separating them. The CDR3 is 13 residues long. Germline CDR1 is MNHNY and CDR2 is SVGAGI (reference sequence).